These 9 T cell receptor beta chains share one sample of origin, sequenced in a study of circulating and synovial CD4+ cells in juvenile arthritis. The method was immunoSEQ multiplex PCR; TCRdb's version includes in-frame clones alone and lacks a portion of them. The sample contains 39,000 or so clones, approximately 94% of which appear only once. Specimen: CD4+ T cells from blood. The source is a human donor with juvenile idiopathic arthritis.

The chain joins TRBV30 to TRBJ1-2, with 7 bases lining up with TRBD1. Germline CDR1 is GTSNPN and CDR2 is SVGIG (reference sequence). Trimming cost V 4 bases and J 2 bases; bases outside gene matches: 7. CDR3 size: 14 residues. CDR3 bases: TGTGCCTGGAAAACAGGGGTACCGAACTATGGCTACACCTTC. Amino acids: CAWKTGVPNYGYTF.

The rearrangement joins TRBV4-1 to TRBJ1-2, with no clear D. V lost 0 bases, J lost 7 bases, and 15 bases lay in between. The CDR3 is made up of 15 amino acids. CDR1 MGHRA and CDR2 YSYEKL come from the germline V gene. CDR3 DNA sequence: TGCGCCAGCAGCCAAGACGGCGGAGAGGAATCTGGCTACACCTTC. This translates into CASSQDGGEESGYTF.

The V call is TRBV30, the J call TRBJ1-1; TRBD1 is a possible D gene (6 bases). The CDR3 covers 13 residues. Trimming removed 1 base at V and 1 base at J, with 7 bases between. CDR1 is GTSNPN and CDR2 is SVGIG in the germline V gene (reference sequence). CDR3: CAWSEGGNTEAFF. Here the CDR3 DNA reads TGTGCCTGGAGTGAAGGGGGGAACACTGAAGCTTTCTTT.

The chain joins TRBV15 to TRBJ2-7, with 7 bases fitting TRBD1. CDR1 is LNHNV and CDR2 is YYDKDF in the germline V gene (reference sequence). V lost 0 bases to trimming and J lost 4 bases; unmatched junction nucleotides: 9. The length of the CDR3 is 16 residues. CDR3 protein: CATSRDPVGTVYEQYF. The CDR3 DNA is TGTGCCACCAGCAGAGATCCCGTCGGGACAGTTTACGAGCAGTACTTC. The whole variable domain, filled in from reference TRBV15 and TRBJ2-7, reads DAMVIQNPRYQVTQFGKPVTLSCSQTLNHNVMYWYQQKSSQAPKLLFHYYDKDFNNEADTPDNFQSRRPNTSFCFLDIRSPGLGDTAMYLCATSRDPVGTVYEQYFGPGTRLTVT.

The rearrangement links TRBV9 to TRBJ2-7; TRBD1 agrees at 10 bases. This CDR3 comprises 14 residues. J was trimmed by 3 bases and V by 3 bases; bases with no gene match: 3. Germline V gene data show CDR1 as SGDLS and CDR2 as YYNGEE. CDR3 loop: CASSEGTGVYEQYF. The CDR3 nucleotides are TGTGCCAGCAGCGAGGGGACAGGGGTCTACGAGCAGTACTTC.

The chain has TRBV7-9 and TRBJ1-2, with D maybe TRBD1 (6 bases). Germline CDR1 is SEHNR and CDR2 is FQNEAQ (reference sequence). CDR3 length equals 15 residues. V gave up 1 base and J gave up 2 bases, with 11 bases separating them. The CDR3 DNA sequence: TGTGCCAGCAGCTTAGGAGACAGGCCCAACTATGGCTACACCTTC. Translating gives CASSLGDRPNYGYTF.

This sequence joins TRBV5-5 and TRBJ2-7; 9 nucleotides line up with TRBD1. Germline CDR1 and CDR2: SGHKS and YYEKEE (reference sequence). The junction had 5 bases not matched to a gene; V was cut back by 4 bases and J by 6 bases. This CDR3 has 13 residues. The CDR3 nucleotides are TGTGCCAGCAGCCGGGGGACAGGGTTCGAGCAGTACTTC. Residues: CASSRGTGFEQYF.

The rearrangement uses TRBV5-1 and TRBJ2-1; 7 bases line up with TRBD2. The CDR3 is 16 residues long. The germline V gene encodes CDR1 SGHRS and CDR2 YFSETQ. The V and J ends lost 1 base and 7 bases, in that order; junction bases with no gene match: 11. CDR3 bases: TGCGCCAGCAGCTTGTCCGGGGGGACTACTGAGAATGAGCAGTTCTTC. The encoded protein is CASSLSGGTTENEQFF.

The V call is TRBV10-3, the J call TRBJ1-1; TRBD1 agrees at 8 bases. Trimming cost V 6 bases and J 7 bases; bases outside gene matches: 4. Germline assignment: CDR1 ENHRY and CDR2 SYGVKD. The CDR3 is 12 amino acids. The DNA for the CDR3 is TGTGCCATCAGCAGGGGGCGGATTGAAGCTTTCTTT. This sequence encodes CAISRGRIEAFF.